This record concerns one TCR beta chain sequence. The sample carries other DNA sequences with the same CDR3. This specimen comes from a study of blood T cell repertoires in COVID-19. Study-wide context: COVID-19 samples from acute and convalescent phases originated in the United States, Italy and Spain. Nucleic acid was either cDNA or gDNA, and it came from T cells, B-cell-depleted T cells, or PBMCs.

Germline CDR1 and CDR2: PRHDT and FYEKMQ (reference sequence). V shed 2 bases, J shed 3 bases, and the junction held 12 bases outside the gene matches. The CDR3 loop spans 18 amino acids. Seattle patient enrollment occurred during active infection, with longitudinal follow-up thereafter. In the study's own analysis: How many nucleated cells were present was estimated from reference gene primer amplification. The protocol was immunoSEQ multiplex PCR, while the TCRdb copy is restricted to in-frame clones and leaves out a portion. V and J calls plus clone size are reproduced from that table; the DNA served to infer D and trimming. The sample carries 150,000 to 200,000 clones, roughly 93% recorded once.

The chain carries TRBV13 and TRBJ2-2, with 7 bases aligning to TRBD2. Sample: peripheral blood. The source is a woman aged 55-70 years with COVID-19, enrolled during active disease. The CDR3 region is CASSLYGGVPPYTGELFF. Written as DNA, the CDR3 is TGTGCCAGCAGCTTATATGGGGGGGTCCCTCCTTACACCGGGGAGCTGTTTTTT.